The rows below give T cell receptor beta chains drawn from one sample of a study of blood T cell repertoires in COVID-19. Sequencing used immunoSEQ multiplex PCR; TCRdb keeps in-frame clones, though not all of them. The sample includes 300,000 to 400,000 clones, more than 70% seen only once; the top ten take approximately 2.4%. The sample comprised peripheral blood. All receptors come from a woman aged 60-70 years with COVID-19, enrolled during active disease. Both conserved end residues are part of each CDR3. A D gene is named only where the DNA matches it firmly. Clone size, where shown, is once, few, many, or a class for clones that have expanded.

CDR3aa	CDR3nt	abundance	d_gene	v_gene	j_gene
CASSLETVADTQYF	TGTGCCAGCAGCTTGGAGACAGTAGCAGATACGCAGTATTTT	.	.	TRBV5-6	TRBJ2-3
CASSQDNREGSYGYTF	TGTGCCAGCAGCCAAGATAACAGGGAGGGGAGCTATGGCTACACCTTC	.	.	TRBV3-1/TRBV3-2	TRBJ1-2
CASRDRGETNEKLFF	TGTGCCAGCAGGGACAGGGGCGAAACTAATGAAAAACTGTTTTTT	.	TRBD1	TRBV2	TRBJ1-4
CASSRNLNPGTQETQYF	TGTGCCAGCAGCCGAAACCTGAACCCCGGGACACAAGAGACCCAGTACTTC	few	.	TRBV3-1/TRBV3-2	TRBJ2-5
CASSYTWTDKRTQYF	TGTGCCAGCAGTTACACATGGACAGACAAGAGAACCCAGTACTTC	.	.	TRBV6-5	TRBJ2-5
CASSQTGDYGYTF	TGCGCCAGCAGCCAGACAGGGGACTATGGCTACACCTTC	once	TRBD1	TRBV4-1	TRBJ1-2
CASSLEGGTPGLGYTF	TGCGCCAGCAGCTTGGAAGGTGGCACTCCGGGACTTGGCTACACCTTC	.	.	TRBV5-1	TRBJ1-2
CASRDRMSNYGYTF	TGTGCCAGCAGGGACAGGATGTCGAACTATGGCTACACCTTC	.	TRBD1	TRBV6-6	TRBJ1-2
CASSPRTQNTEAFF	TGTGCCAGCTCACCACGAACTCAGAACACTGAAGCTTTCTTT	.	.	TRBV18	TRBJ1-1
CASSSRGLGELFF	TGTGCCAGCAGCTCCAGGGGGCTCGGGGAGCTGTTTTTT	few	TRBD1	TRBV7-8	TRBJ2-2
CARTGRGYTF	TGTGCCCGGACAGGGCGAGGCTACACCTTC	.	TRBD1	TRBV2	TRBJ1-2
CASSITTGGGSIQPQHF	TGTGCCAGTAGTATTACAACGGGCGGGGGATCGATACAGCCCCAGCATTTT	.	.	TRBV19	TRBJ1-5
CASMAGNYGYTF	TGTGCCAGTATGGCAGGGAACTATGGCTACACCTTC	.	.	TRBV19	TRBJ1-2
CASRRTAEETQYF	TGTGCCAGCAGAAGGACAGCTGAAGAGACCCAGTACTTC	.	.	TRBV6-5	TRBJ2-5